This T cell receptor (beta chain) appears in the sequencing data of a study of blood T cells in healthy people across ages. This clonotype appeared once. Its target is unknown. At one end the junction does not follow the germline gene, possibly because of a read error. General study points: A roughly linear age-dependent decrease characterized TCR beta diversity per million T cells. Unsorted PBMCs ruled out conclusive naive versus antigen-experienced comparison.

CDR3 length: 15 residues. CDR1 and CDR2 (germline): SGHRS, YFSETQ. Together with a sample-barcoded 5' primer, a J-beta primer mix was included in a second PCR lasting roughly 6 to 12 cycles. Researchers report that a template-switch adaptor with 12 random nucleotides tagged each cDNA molecule. MiXCR, applied by TCRdb to the 5' RACE reads, yields one record per CDR3 protein. The sample holds some 1.4 million distinct CDR3 sequences; 40% to 50% are singletons and the top ten take 6.5% to 10%. Drawn from each donor were approximately 10 milliliters of peripheral blood. This clonotype was obtained from a woman aged 18-29 years in good health. The chain uses TRBV5-1 and TRBJ1-1; no definite D call. The sequenced material came from blood. CDR3 sequence reads: CASSFQTGMNTEAFF. Written as DNA, the CDR3 is TGCGCCAGCAGCTTCCAGACGGGGATGAATACTGAAGCTTTCTTT.